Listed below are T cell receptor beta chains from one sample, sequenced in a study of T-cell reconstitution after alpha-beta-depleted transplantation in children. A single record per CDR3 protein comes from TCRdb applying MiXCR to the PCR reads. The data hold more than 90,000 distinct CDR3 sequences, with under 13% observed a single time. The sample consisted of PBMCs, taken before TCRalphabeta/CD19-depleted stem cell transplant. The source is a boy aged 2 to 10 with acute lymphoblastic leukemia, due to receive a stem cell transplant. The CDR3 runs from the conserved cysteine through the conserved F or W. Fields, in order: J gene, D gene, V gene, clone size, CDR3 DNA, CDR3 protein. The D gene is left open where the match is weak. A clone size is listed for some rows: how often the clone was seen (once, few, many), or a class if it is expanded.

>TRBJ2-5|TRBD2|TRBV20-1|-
TGCAGTGCGGACTGGGGACTAGCCACGGTCGGGATCGAGACCCAGTACTTC
CSADWGLATVGIETQYF
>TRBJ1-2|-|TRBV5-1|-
TGCGCCAGCAGCTCTGCAGGGTCACCGATGTACTACACCTTC
CASSSAGSPMYYTF
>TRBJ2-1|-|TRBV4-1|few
TGCGCCAGCAGCCACCTACTCGGGGGGCTAGTCGGTAATGAGCAGTTCTTC
CASSHLLGGLVGNEQFF
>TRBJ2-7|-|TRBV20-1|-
TGCAGTGCTAGAGATTGGAGCAACGGGAGCCACGAGCAGTACTTC
CSARDWSNGSHEQYF
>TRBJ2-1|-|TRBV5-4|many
TGTGCCAGCAGCTTGATTGGCACAGGGCCCAATGAGCAGTTCTTC
CASSLIGTGPNEQFF
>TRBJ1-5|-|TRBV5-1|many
TGCGCCAGCAGCCCGGACCCCCTCAGTCAGCCCCAGCATTTT
CASSPDPLSQPQHF
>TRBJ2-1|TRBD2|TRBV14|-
TGTGCCAGCAGCCCTCGGACTAGCGGGATATACAATGAGCAGTTCTTC
CASSPRTSGIYNEQFF
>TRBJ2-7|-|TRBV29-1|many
TGCAGCGTTGAAGATCCAGGTGGGAGGTACGAGCAGTACTTC
CSVEDPGGRYEQYF
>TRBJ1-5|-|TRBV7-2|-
TGTGCCAGCAGCTTAGTCGGAGGAAATAGCAATCAGCCCCAGCATTTT
CASSLVGGNSNQPQHF
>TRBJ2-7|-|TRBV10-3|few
TGTGCCATCAGGGACAGCAACGAGCAGTACTTC
CAIRDSNEQYF
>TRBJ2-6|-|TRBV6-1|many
TGTGCCAGCAGGAAACCCGACAGCTCTGGGGCCAACGTCCTGACTTTC
CASRKPDSSGANVLTF
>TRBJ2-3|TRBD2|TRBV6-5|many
TGTGCCAGCAGTTACGCAGCGGGAGGGTCAGATACGCAGTATTTT
CASSYAAGGSDTQYF
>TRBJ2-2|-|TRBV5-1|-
TGCGCCAGCAGCTTGTCAGGGCGCGACACCGGGGAGCTGTTTTTT
CASSLSGRDTGELFF
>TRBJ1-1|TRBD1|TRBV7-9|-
TGTGCCAGCAGCCCGGGACAGGGAGCTGAAGCTTTCTTT
CASSPGQGAEAFF
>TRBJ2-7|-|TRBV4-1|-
TGCGCCAGCAGCCAAGTCGGAACCTACGAGCAGTACTTC
CASSQVGTYEQYF
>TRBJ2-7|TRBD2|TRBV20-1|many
TGCAGTGCCAGCACTAGCGCCCTTGGGGCCTACGAGCAGTACTTC
CSASTSALGAYEQYF
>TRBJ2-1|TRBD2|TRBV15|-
TGTGCCACCAGCAGCGGGACTATGTTAAGAGAGAAGTTCTTC
CATSSGTMLREKFF
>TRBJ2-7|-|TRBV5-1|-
TGCGCCAGCAGCTTTAACCGGGACTCCAACTACGAGCAGTACTTC
CASSFNRDSNYEQYF
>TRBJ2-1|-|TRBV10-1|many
TGCGCCAGCAGTGACGGGACGCCTGGGAATGAGCAGTTCTTC
CASSDGTPGNEQFF
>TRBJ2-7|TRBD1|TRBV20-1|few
TGCAGTGCCCTTCTACGACAGGGGGCGATCGACGAGCAGTACTTC
CSALLRQGAIDEQYF
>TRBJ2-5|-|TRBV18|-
TGTGCCAGCTCGCCGCCAGGACGGGTTCAACAAGAGACCCAGTACTTC
CASSPPGRVQQETQYF
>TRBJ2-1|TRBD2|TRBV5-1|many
TGCGCCAGCAGCTTGGGGGGGACTAGCGGATCCTACAATGAGCAGTTCTTC
CASSLGGTSGSYNEQFF
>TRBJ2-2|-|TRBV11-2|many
TGTGCCAGCAGCTTAGGACCGAACACCGGGGAGCTGTTTTTT
CASSLGPNTGELFF
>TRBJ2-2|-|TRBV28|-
TGTGCCAGCAGTTTTTTACGGCAGGGGGGAACCGGGGAGCTGTTTTTT
CASSFLRQGGTGELFF
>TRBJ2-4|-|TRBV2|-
TGTGCCAGCAGTTCGGGGCGGCAAAACATTCAGTACTTC
CASSSGRQNIQYF
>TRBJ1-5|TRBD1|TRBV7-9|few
TGTGCCAGCAGCCTACACAGGGGAGATACGCAGCATTTT
CASSLHRGDTQHF
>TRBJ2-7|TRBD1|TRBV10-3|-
TGTGCCATCAGTGAGTCGACAGGGACCGAGCAGTACTTC
CAISESTGTEQYF
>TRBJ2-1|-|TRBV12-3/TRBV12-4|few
TGTGCCAGCAGGCGAGGCAATCCAAACAAAAACAATGAGCAGTTCTTC
CASRRGNPNKNNEQFF
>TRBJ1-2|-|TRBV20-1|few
TGCAGTGCAGAGGGGAGGCAGGGACCTAACTATGGCTACACCTTC
CSAEGRQGPNYGYTF
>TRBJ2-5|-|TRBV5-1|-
TGCGCCAGCACCCCAGGCGGGGCGTACCAAGAGACCCAGTACTTC
CASTPGGAYQETQYF
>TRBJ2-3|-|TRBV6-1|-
TGTGCCAGCTCTCTCCCCGGAGGGGTGACAGATACGCAGTATTTT
CASSLPGGVTDTQYF
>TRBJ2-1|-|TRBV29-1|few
TGCAGCGTTGGCTTGCGGAAACGCTCCTACAATGAGCAGTTCTTC
CSVGLRKRSYNEQFF
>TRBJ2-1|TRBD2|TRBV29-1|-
TGCAGCGTTGCCTGGAGACTAGCGAAGGGCAATGAGCAGTTCTTC
CSVAWRLAKGNEQFF
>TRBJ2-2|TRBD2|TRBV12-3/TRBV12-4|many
TGTGCCAGCACGGGGGGAGTGAACACCGGGGAGCTGTTTTTT
CASTGGVNTGELFF
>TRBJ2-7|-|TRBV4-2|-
TGTGCCAGCAGCCAAGTCATGGCCAGTTCCTACGAGCAGTACTTC
CASSQVMASSYEQYF
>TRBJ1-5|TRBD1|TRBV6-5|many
TGTGCCAGCAAACCACAGGGGGCTTGGCAGCCCCAGCATTTT
CASKPQGAWQPQHF
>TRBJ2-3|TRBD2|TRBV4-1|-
TGCGCCAGCAGCCATCTAGCGGATCAATTCACAGATACGCAGTATTTT
CASSHLADQFTDTQYF
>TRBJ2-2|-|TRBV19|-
TGTGCCAGTAGTATAAGACTTCCCCAATTCACCGGGGAGCTGTTTTTT
CASSIRLPQFTGELFF
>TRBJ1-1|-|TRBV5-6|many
TGTGCCAGCAGCGGATGGGACCGCTGGAACACTGAAGCTTTCTTT
CASSGWDRWNTEAFF
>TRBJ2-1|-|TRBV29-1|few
TGCAGCGTTGAAGATTTCTATAGCGGCAATGAGCAGTTCTTC
CSVEDFYSGNEQFF
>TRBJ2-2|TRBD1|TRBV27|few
TGTGCCAGCAGTAGAACCCGGGACAGCACCGGGGAGCTGTTTTTT
CASSRTRDSTGELFF
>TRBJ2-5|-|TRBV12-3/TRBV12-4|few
TGTGCCAGCACCCTAGAGGCTCCCCGAGAGACCCAGTACTTC
CASTLEAPRETQYF
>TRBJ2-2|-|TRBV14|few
TGTGCCAGCAGCCTCCTGGCCACCGGGGAGCTGTTTTTT
CASSLLATGELFF
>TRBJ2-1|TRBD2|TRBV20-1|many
TGCAGTGCTAAGGTTACTAGCGGGAGTGGTAGGAATGAGCAGTTCTTC
CSAKVTSGSGRNEQFF
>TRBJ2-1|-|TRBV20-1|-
TGCAGTGCTACCAGAATGGACAATGAGCAGTTCTTC
CSATRMDNEQFF
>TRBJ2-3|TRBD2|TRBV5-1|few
TGCGCCAGCAGCCGGACTAGCGGGAGGGATACGCAGTATTTT
CASSRTSGRDTQYF
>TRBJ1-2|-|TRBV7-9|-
TGTGCCAGCAGCTTACGACAGGCCTCCGTAGGTGGCTACACCTTC
CASSLRQASVGGYTF
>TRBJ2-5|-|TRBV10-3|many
TGTGCCATCAGTGAGTCGTCCTCCCAAGAGACCCAGTACTTC
CAISESSSQETQYF
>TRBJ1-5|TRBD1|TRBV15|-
TGTGCCACCAGCGGGCTATTTCCAGGGGGACAGGGGGCTAGCAATCAGCCCCAGCATTTT
CATSGLFPGGQGASNQPQHF
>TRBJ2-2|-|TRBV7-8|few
TGTGCCAGCAGCTTCGGCTGGAACACCGGGGAGCTGTTTTTT
CASSFGWNTGELFF
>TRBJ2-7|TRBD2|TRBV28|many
TGTGCCAGCAGTGGCCCTAGCGGATCCTCCGACGAGCAGTACTTC
CASSGPSGSSDEQYF
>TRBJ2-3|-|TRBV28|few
TGTGCCAGCCGAAGACTTACAGATACGCAGTATTTT
CASRRLTDTQYF
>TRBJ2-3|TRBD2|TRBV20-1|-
TGCAGTGCTAGCGGAGCGGGAGGCCCGGCAGATACGCAGTATTTT
CSASGAGGPADTQYF